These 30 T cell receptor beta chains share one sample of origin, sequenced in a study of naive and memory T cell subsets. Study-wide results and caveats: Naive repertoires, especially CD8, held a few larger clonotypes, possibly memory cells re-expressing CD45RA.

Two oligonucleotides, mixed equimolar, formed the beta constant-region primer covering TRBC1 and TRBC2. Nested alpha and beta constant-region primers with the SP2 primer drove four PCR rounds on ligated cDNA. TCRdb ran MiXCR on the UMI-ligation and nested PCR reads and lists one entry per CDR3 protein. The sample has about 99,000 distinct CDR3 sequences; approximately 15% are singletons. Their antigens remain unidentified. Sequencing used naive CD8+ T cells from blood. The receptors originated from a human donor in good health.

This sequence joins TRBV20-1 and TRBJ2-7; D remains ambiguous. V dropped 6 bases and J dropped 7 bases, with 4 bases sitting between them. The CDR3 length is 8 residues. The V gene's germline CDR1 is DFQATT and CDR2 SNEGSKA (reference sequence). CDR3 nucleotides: TGCAGTGCGAATGAGCAGTACTTC. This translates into CSANEQYF.

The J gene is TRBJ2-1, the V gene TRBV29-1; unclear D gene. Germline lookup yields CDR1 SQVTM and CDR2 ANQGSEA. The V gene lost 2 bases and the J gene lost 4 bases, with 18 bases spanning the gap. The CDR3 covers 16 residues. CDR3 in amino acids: CSVEPLPMTGYNEQFF. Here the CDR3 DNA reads TGCAGCGTTGAACCCCTACCTATGACTGGTTACAATGAGCAGTTCTTC.

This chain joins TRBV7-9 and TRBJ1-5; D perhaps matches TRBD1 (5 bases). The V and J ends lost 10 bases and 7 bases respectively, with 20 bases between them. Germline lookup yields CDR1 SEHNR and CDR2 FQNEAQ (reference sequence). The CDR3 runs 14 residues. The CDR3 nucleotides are TGTGCCACCGCCGGGTCGGGGAACAGGCAGCCCCAGCATTTT. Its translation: CATAGSGNRQPQHF.

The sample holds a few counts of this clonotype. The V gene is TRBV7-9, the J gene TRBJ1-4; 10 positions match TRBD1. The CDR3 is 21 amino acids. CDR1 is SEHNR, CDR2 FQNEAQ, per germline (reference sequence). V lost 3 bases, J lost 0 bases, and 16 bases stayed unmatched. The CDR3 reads CASSFPGTGVGPPATNEKLFF. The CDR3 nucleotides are TGTGCCAGCAGCTTTCCCGGGACAGGGGTGGGTCCTCCCGCAACTAATGAAAAACTGTTTTTT.

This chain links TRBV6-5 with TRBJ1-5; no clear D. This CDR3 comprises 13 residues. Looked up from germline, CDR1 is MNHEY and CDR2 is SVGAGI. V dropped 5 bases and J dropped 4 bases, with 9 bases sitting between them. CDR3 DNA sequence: TGTGCCAGCAGTCCCAGTTATAATCAGCCCCAGCATTTT. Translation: CASSPSYNQPQHF.

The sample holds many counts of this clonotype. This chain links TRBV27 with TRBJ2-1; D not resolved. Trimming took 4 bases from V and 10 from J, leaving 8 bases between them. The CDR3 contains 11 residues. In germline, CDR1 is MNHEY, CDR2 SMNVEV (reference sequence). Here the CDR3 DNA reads TGTGCCAGCAGTTACGGATCCGAGCAGTTCTTC. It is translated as CASSYGSEQFF.

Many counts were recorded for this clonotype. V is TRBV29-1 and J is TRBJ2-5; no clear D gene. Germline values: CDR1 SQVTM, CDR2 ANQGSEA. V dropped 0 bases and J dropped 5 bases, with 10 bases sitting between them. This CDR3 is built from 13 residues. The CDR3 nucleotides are TGCAGCGTTGAAGAGGAGTTCGGGGAGACCCAGTACTTC. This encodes CSVEEEFGETQYF.

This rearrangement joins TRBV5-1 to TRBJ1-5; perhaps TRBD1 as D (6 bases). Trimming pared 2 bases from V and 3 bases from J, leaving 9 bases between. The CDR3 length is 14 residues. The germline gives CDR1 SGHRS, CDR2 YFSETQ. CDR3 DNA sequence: TGCGCCAGCAGCTTACAGGGTTACAATCAGCCCCAGCATTTT. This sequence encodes CASSLQGYNQPQHF.

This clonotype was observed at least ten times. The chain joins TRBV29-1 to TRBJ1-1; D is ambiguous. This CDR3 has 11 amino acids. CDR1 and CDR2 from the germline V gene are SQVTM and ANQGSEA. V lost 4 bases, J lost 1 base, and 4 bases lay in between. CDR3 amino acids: CSVAENTEAFF. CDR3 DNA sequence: TGCAGCGTTGCAGAGAACACTGAAGCTTTCTTT.

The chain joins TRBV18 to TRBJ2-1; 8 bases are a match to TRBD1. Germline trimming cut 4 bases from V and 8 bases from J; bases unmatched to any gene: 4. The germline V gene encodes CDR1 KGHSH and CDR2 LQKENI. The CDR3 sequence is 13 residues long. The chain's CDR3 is CASSQGQADEQFF. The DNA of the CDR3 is TGTGCCAGCTCACAGGGACAGGCGGATGAGCAGTTCTTC.

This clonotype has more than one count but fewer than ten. CDR3 nucleotide sequence: TGTGCCAGCCGGGGTGGGGTAGACTATGGCTACACCTTC. Amino acids: CASRGGVDYGYTF. The gene calls are TRBV12-3 or TRBV12-4 and TRBJ1-2; D call uncertain. Trimming removed 8 bases from V and 3 bases from J, with 13 bases in between. This CDR3 spans 13 amino acids.

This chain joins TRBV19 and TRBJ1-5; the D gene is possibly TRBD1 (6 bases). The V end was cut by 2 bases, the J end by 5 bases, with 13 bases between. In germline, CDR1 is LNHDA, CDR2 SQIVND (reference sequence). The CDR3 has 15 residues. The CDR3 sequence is CASSIPDSHDQPQHF. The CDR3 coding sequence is TGTGCCAGTAGTATACCGGACAGTCACGATCAGCCCCAGCATTTT.

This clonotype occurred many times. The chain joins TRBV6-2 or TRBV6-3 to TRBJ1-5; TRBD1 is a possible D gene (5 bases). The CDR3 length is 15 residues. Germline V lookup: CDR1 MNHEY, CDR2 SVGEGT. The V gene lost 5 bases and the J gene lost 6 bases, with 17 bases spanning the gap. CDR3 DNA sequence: TGTGCCAGCAGTCGATCCCCAGGGTCGGTTCAGCCCCAGCATTTT. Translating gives CASSRSPGSVQPQHF.

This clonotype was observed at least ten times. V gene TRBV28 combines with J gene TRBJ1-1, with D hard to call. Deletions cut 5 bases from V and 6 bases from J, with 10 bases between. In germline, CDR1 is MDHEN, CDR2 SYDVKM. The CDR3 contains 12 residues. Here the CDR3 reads CASSKTRAEAFF. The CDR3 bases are TGTGCCAGCAGTAAAACGCGGGCTGAAGCTTTCTTT.

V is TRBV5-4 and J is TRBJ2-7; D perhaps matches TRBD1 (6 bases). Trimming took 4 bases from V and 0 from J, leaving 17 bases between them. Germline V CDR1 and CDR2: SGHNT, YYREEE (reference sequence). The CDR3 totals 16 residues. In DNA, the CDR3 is TGTGCCAGCAGCCTCGGGACGGGACATAGCTCCTACGAGCAGTACTTC. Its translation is CASSLGTGHSSYEQYF.

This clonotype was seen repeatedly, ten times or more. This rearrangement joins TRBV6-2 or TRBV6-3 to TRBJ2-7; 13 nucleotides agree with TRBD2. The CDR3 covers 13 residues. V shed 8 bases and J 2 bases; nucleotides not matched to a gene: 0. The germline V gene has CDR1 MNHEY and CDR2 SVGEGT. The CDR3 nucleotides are TGTGCCAGCGGACTAGCGGGAGCCTACGAGCAGTACTTC. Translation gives CASGLAGAYEQYF.

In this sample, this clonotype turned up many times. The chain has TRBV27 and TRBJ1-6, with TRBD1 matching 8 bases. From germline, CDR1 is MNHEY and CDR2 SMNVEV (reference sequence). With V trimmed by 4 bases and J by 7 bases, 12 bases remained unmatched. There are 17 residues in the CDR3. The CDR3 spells CASSSFVRGRVNSPLHF. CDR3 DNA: TGTGCCAGCAGTTCATTCGTCAGGGGGCGAGTAAATTCACCCCTCCACTTT.

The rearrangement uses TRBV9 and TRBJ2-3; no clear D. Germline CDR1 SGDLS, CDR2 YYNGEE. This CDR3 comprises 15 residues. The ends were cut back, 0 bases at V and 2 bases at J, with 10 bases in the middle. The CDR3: CASSVVQSLTDTQYF. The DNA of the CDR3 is TGTGCCAGCAGCGTAGTGCAGAGCCTCACAGATACGCAGTATTTT.

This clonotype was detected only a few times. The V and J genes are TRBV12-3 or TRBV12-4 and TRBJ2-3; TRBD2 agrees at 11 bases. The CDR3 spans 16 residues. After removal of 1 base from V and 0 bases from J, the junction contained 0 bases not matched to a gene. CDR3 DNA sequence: TGTGCCAGCAGTTTAGGGACTAGCGGGAGCACAGATACGCAGTATTTT. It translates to CASSLGTSGSTDTQYF.

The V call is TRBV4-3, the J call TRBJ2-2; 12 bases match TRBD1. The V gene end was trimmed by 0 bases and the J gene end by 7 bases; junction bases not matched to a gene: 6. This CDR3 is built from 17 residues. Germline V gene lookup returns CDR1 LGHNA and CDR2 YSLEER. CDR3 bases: TGCGCCAGCAGCCAAGAGGGGGGGACAGGGGGCTTCGGGGAGCTGTTTTTT. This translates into CASSQEGGTGGFGELFF.

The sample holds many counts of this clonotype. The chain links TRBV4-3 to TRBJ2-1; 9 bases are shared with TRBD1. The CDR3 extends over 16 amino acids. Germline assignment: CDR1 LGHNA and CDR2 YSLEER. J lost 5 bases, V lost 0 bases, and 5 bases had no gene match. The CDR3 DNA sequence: TGCGCCAGCAGCCAAGATTGGGGACAGGGACACAATGAGCAGTTCTTC. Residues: CASSQDWGQGHNEQFF.

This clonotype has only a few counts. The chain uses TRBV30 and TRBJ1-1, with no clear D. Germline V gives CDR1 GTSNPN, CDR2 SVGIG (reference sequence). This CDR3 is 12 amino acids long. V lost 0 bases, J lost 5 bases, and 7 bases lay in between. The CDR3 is CAWSVIPTEAFF. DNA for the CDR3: TGTGCCTGGAGTGTAATCCCTACTGAAGCTTTCTTT.

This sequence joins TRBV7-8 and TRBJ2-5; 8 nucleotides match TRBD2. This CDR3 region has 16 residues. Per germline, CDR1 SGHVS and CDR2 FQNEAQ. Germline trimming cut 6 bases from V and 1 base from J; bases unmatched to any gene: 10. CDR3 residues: CASRGVGGGTQETQYF. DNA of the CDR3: TGTGCCAGCAGGGGCGTGGGCGGGGGGACCCAAGAGACCCAGTACTTC.

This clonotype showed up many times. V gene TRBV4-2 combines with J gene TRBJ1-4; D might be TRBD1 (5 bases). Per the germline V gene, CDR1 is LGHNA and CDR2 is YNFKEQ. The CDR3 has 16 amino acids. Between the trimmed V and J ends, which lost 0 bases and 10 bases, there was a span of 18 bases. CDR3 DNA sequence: TGTGCCAGCAGCCAAGAAGTCGGGACGGTCCAAAGAAAACTGTTTTTT. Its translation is CASSQEVGTVQRKLFF.

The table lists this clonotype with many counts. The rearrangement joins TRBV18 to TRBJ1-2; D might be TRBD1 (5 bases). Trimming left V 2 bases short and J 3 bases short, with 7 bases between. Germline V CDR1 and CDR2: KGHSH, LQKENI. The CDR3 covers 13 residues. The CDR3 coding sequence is TGTGCCAGCTCACCAGGGGACTACTATGGCTACACCTTC. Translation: CASSPGDYYGYTF.

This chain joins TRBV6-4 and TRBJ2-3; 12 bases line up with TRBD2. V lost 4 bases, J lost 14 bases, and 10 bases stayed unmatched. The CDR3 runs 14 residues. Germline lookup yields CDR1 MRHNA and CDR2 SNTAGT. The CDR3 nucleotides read TGTGCCAGCAGTGCCGGGACTAGCGGGTACGATACGTATTTT. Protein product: CASSAGTSGYDTYF.

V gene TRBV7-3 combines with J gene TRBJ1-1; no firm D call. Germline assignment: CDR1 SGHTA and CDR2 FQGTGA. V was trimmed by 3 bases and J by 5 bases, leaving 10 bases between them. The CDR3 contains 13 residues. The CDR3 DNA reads TGTGCCAGCAGCTTGGGCGGTTCGACTGAAGCTTTCTTT. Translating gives CASSLGGSTEAFF.

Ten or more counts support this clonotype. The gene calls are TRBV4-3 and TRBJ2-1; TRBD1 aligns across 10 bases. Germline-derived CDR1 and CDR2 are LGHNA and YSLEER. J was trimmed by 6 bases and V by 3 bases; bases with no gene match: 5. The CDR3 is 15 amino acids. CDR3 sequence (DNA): TGCGCCAGCAGCCATGATGGGACAGGGGTCAATGAGCAGTTCTTC. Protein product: CASSHDGTGVNEQFF.

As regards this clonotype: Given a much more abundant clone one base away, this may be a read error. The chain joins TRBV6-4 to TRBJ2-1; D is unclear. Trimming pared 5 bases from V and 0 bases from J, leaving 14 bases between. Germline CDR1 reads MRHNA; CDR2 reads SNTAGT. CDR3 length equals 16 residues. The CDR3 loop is CASSKMLLSSYNEQFF. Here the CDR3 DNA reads TGTGCCAGCAGTAAGATGTTACTGAGCTCCTACAATGAGCAGTTCTTC.

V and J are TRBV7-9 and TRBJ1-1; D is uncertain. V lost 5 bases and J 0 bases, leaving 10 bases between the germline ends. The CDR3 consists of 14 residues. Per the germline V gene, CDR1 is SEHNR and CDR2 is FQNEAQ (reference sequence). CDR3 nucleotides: TGTGCCAGCAGCCCCGCCGACATGAACACTGAAGCTTTCTTT. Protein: CASSPADMNTEAFF.